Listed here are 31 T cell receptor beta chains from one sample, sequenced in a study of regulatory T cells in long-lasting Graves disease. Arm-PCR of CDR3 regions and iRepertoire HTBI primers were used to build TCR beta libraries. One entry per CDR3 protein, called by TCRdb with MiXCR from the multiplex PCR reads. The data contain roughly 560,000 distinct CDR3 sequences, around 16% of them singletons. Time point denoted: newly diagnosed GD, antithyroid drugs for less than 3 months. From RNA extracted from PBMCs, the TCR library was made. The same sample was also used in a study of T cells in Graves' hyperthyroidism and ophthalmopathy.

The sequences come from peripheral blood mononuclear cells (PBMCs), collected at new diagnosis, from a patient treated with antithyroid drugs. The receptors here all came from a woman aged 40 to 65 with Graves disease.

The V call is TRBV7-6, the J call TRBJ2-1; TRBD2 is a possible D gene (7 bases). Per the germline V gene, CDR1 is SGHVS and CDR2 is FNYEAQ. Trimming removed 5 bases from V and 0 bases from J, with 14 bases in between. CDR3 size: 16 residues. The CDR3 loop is CASSGRGVPSYNEQFF. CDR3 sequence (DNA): TGTGCCAGCAGCGGGAGGGGGGTCCCCTCCTACAATGAGCAGTTCTTC.

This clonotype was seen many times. The CDR3 nucleotides are TGTGCCAGCAGTTTGTTGGGACCCACCTACGAGCAGTACTTC. Residues: CASSLLGPTYEQYF. The J gene is TRBJ2-7, the V gene TRBV12-3 or TRBV12-4; D may correspond to TRBD1 or TRBD2 (5 bases each). Trimming cost V 3 bases and J 2 bases, with 11 bases left between them. CDR3 length: 14 amino acids.

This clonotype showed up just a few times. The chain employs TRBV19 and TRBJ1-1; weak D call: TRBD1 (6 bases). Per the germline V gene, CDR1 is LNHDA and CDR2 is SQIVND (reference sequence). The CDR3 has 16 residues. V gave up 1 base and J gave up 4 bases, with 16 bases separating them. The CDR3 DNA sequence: TGTGCCAGTAGTATAGGAGGGGGATGGTTCAGCACTGAAGCTTTCTTT. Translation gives CASSIGGGWFSTEAFF.

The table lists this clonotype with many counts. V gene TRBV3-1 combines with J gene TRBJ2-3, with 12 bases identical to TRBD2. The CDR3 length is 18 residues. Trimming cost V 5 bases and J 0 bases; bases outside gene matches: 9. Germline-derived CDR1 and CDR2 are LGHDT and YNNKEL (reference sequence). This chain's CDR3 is CASSSTSGGSTSTDTQYF. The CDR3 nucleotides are TGTGCCAGCAGCTCAACTAGCGGGGGGTCTACCAGCACAGATACGCAGTATTTT.

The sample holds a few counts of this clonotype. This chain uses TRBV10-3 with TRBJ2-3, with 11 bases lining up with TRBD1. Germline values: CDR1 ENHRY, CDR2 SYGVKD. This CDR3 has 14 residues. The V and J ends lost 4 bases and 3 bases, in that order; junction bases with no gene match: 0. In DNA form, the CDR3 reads TGTGCCATCAGTGGGGACAGGGGGACAGATACGCAGTATTTT. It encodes CAISGDRGTDTQYF.

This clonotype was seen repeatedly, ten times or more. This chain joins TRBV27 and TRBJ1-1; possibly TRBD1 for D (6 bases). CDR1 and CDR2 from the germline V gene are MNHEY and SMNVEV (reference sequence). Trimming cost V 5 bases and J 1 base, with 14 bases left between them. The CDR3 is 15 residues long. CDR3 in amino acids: CASSLDRIWNTEAFF. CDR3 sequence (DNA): TGTGCCAGCAGTCTCGACAGGATATGGAACACTGAAGCTTTCTTT.

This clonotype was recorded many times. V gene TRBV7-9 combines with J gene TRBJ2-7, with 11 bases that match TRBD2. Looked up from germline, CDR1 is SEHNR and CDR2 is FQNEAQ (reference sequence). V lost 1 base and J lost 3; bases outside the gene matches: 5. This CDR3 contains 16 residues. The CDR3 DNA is TGTGCCAGCAGCTTAGTGGCTAGCGGGGGGAACTACGAGCAGTACTTC. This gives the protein CASSLVASGGNYEQYF.

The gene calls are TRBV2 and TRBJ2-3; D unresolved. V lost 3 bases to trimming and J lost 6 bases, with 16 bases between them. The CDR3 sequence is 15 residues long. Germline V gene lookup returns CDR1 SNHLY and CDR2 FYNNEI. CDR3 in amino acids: CASSDVAAPTDTQYF. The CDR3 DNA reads TGTGCCAGCAGTGATGTGGCAGCCCCCACGGATACGCAGTATTTT.

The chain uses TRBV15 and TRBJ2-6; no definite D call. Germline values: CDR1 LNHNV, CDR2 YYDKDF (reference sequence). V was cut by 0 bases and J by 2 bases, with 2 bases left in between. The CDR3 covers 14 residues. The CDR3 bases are TGTGCCACCAGCAGAGAGGCTGGGGCCAACGTCCTGACTTTC. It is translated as CATSREAGANVLTF.

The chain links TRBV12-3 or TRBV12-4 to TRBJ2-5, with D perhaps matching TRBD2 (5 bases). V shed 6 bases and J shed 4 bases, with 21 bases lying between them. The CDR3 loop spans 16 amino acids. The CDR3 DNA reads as TGTGCCAGCAGCTTTAGGCAGACCGCAGGAGGAGAGACCCAGTACTTC. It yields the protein CASSFRQTAGGETQYF.

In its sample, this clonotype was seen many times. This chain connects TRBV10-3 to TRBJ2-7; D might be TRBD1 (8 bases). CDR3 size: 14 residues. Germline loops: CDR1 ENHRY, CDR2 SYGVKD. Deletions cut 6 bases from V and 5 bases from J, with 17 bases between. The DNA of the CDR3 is TGTGCCATCAGACCCACAGGGGGGGGCCACGAGCAGTACTTC. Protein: CAIRPTGGGHEQYF.

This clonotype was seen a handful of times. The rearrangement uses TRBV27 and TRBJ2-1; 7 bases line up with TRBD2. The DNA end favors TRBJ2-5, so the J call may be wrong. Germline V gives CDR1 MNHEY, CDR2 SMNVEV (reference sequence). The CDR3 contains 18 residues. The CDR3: CASSLSRGLGGGSETQYF. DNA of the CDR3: TGTGCCAGCAGTTTAAGTAGGGGTCTTGGGGGAGGGTCGGAGACCCAGTACTTC.

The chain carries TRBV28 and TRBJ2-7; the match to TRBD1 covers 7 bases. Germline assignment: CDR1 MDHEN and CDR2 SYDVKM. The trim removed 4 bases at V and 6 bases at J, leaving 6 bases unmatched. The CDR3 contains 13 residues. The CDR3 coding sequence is TGTGCCAGCAGTTATATCCCAGGGGGCGAGCAGTACTTC. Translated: CASSYIPGGEQYF.

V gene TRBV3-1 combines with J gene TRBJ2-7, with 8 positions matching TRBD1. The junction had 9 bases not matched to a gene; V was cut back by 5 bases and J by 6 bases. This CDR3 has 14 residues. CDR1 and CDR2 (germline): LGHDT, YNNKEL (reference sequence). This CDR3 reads CASSSGQGACEQYF. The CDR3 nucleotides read TGTGCCAGCAGCAGCGGACAGGGAGCTTGCGAGCAGTACTTC.

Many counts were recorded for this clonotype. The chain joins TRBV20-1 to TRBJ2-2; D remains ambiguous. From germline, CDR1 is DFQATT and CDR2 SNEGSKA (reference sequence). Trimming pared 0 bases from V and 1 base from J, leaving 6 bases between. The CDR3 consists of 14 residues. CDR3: CSARDRRNTGELFF. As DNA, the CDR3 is TGCAGTGCTAGAGATAGGAGGAACACCGGGGAGCTGTTTTTT.

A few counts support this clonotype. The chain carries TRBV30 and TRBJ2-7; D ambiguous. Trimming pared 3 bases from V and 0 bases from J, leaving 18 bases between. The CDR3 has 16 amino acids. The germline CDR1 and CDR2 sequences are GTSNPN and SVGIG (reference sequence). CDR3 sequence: CAWSLSDGRSSYEQYF. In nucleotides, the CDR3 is TGTGCCTGGAGCCTCTCTGACGGCCGGAGCTCCTACGAGCAGTACTTC. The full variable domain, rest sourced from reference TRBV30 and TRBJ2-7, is SQTIHQWPATLVQPVGSPLSLECTVEGTSNPNLYWYRQAAGRGLQLLFYSVGIGQISSEVPQNLSASRPQDRQFILSSKKLLLSDSGFYLCAWSLSDGRSSYEQYFGPGTRLTVT.

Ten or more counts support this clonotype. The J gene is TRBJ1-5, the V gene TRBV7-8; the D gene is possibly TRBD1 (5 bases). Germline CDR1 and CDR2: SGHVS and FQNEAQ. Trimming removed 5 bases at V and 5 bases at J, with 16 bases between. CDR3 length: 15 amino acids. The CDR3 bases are TGTGCCAGCAGCCACGGGACGGGGCTATATCAGCCCCAGCATTTT. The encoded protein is CASSHGTGLYQPQHF.

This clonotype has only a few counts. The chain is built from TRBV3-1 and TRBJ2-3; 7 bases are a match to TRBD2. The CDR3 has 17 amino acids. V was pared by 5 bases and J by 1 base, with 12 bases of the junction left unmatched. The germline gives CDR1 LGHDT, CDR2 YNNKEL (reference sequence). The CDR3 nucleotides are TGTGCCAGCAGCGCCATGGGTGTAAGCGGGGGCACAGATACGCAGTATTTT. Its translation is CASSAMGVSGGTDTQYF.

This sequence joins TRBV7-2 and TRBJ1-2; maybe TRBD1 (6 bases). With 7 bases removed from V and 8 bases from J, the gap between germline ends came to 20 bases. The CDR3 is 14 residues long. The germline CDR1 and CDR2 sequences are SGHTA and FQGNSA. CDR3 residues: CASTYLGGEGGYTF. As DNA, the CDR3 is TGTGCCAGCACCTACCTAGGGGGTGAGGGAGGCTACACCTTC.

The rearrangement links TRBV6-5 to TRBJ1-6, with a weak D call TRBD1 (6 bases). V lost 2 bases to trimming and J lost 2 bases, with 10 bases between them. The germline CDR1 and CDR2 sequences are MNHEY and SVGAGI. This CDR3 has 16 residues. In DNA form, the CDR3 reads TGTGCCAGCAGTTACGGGGGCGAGACCTATAATTCACCCCTCCACTTT. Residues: CASSYGGETYNSPLHF.

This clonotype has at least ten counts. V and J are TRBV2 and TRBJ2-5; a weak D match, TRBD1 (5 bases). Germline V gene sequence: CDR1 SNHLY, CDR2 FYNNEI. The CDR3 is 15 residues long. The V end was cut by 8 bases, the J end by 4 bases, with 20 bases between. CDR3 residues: CASLLAGPRGETQYF. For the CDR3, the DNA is TGTGCCAGCCTCCTGGCCGGGCCAAGGGGAGAGACCCAGTACTTC.

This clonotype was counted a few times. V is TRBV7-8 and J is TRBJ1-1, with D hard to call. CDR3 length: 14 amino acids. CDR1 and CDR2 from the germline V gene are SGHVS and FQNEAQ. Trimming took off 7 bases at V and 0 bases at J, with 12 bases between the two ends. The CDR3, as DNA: TGTGCCAGCACCGAAGGGTCAGTGAACACTGAAGCTTTCTTT. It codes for CASTEGSVNTEAFF.

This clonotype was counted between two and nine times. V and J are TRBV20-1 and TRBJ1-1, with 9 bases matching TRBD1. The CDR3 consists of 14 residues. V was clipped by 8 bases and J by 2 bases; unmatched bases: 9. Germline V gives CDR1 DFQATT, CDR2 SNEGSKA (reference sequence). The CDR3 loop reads CSSKQGAFNTEAFF. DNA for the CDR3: TGCAGTTCTAAACAGGGGGCGTTTAACACTGAAGCTTTCTTT.

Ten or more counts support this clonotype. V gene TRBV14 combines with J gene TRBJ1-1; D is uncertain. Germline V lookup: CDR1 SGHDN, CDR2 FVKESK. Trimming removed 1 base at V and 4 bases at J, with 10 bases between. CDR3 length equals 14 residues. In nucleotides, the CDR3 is TGTGCCAGCAGCCAAGCTTGGACGGGCACTGAAGCTTTCTTT. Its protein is CASSQAWTGTEAFF.

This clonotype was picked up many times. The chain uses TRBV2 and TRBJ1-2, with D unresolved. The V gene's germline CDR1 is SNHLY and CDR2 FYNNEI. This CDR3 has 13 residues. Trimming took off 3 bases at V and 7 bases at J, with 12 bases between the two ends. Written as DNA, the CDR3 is TGTGCCAGCAGTGAGCTGGGCGAGTCTGGCTACACCTTC. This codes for CASSELGESGYTF. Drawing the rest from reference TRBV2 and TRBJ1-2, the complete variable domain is EPEVTQTPSHQVTQMGQEVILRCVPISNHLYFYWYRQILGQKVEFLVSFYNNEISEKSEIFDDQFSVERPDGSNFTLKIRSTKLEDSAMYFCASSELGESGYTFGSGTRLTVV.

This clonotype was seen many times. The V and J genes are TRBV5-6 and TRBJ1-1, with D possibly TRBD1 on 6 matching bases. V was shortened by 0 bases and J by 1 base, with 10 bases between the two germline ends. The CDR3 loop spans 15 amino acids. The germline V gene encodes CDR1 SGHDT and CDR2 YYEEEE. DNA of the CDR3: TGTGCCAGCAGCTTGGCCTCAGGGGCGAACACTGAAGCTTTCTTT. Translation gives CASSLASGANTEAFF.

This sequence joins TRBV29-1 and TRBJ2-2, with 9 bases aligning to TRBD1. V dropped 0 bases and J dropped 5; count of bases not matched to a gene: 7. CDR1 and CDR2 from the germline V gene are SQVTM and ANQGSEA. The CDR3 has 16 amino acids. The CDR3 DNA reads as TGCAGCGTTGAAGAATTACAGGGGGCGCGGACCGGGGAGCTGTTTTTT. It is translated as CSVEELQGARTGELFF.

The CDR3 DNA is TGCGCCAGCAGCCTCGGGACCACCGAGAGGGATACGCAGTATTTT. This gives the protein CASSLGTTERDTQYF. The genes are TRBV4-1 and TRBJ2-3; D is possibly TRBD1 or TRBD2 (5 bases each). The CDR3 has 15 amino acids. The germline V gene encodes CDR1 MGHRA and CDR2 YSYEKL. Trimming took off 4 bases at V and 6 bases at J, with 17 bases between the two ends.

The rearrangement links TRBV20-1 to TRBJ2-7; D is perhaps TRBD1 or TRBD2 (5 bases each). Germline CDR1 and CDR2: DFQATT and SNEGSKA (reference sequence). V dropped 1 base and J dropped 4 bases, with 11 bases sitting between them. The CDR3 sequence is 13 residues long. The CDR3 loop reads CSARGTREYEQYF. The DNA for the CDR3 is TGCAGTGCTAGAGGGACAAGGGAGTACGAGCAGTACTTC.

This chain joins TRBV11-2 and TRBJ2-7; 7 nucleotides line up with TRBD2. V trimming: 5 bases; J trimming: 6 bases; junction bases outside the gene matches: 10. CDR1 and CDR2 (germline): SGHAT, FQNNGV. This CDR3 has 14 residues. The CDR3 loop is CASSRISGRGEQYF. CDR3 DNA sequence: TGTGCCAGCAGCCGCATTAGCGGGCGGGGCGAGCAGTACTTC.

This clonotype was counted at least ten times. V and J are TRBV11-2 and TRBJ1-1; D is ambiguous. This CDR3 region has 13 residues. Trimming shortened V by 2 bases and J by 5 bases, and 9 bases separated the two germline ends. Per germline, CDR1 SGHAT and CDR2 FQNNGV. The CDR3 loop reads CASSLLLGTEAFF. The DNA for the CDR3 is TGTGCCAGCAGCTTATTGTTGGGGACTGAAGCTTTCTTT.